This entry is about one TCR beta chain. The table came from immunoSEQ multiplex PCR; TCRdb's copy has only in-frame clones and leaves some out. The sample contains tens of thousands of clones, roughly 85% of which appear only once. The data are from a study of blood T cell repertoires in COVID-19. This CDR3 is 17 amino acids long. Losses at the gene ends were 5 bases for V and 4 bases for J; bases not matched to a gene: 13. CDR1 and CDR2 (germline): SGHTA, FQGNSA. This chain connects TRBV7-2 to TRBJ1-1, with 10 bases aligning to TRBD1. The material sequenced was peripheral blood. The TCR comes from a woman aged 55 to 70 with acute or convalescent COVID-19. CDR3 sequence reads: CASSIRTGGYLGTEAFF. The CDR3 DNA follows: TGTGCCAGCAGCATTCGGACAGGGGGGTACTTAGGCACTGAAGCTTTCTTT.